Listed below are T cell receptor beta chains from one sample, sequenced in a study of blood T cell repertoires in COVID-19. Libraries were prepared by immunoSEQ multiplex PCR; TCRdb keeps only in-frame clonotypes and omits some of them. The sample has about 130,000 clones; 85% to 90% are singletons. The sample taken for sequencing was peripheral blood. The receptors come from an elderly woman with acute or convalescent COVID-19. Each CDR3 is given with its conserved first and last residue. The D gene is left open where the match is weak. Rows may omit the clone size; those that give it use once, few, many or a size class.

d_call	clone_size	v_call	j_call	cdr3_aa	cdr3_nt
TRBD1	.	TRBV5-1	TRBJ1-1	CASSAPTGVNTEAFF	TGCGCCAGCAGCGCTCCGACAGGGGTGAACACTGAAGCTTTCTTT
.	.	TRBV10-3	TRBJ1-1	CAIKPGEAEAFF	TGTGCCATCAAGCCGGGGGAGGCTGAAGCTTTCTTT
.	.	TRBV5-5	TRBJ1-1	CASSLASGAEAFF	TGTGCCAGCAGTCTTGCCTCGGGGGCTGAAGCTTTCTTT
TRBD1	.	TRBV27	TRBJ1-6	CASSLTTTGGNSPLHF	TGTGCCAGCAGTTTAACTACGACAGGGGGTAATTCACCCCTCCACTTT
TRBD1	.	TRBV7-9	TRBJ1-6	CASSIPGQNSPLHF	TGTGCCAGCAGTATTCCGGGACAGAATTCACCCCTCCACTTT
.	.	TRBV7-9	TRBJ1-1	CASSLYGRGNTEAFF	TGTGCCAGCAGCTTATATGGCAGGGGGAACACTGAAGCTTTCTTT
TRBD1	.	TRBV5-6	TRBJ2-3	CASSLGDRVFADTQYF	TGTGCCAGCAGCTTGGGAGACAGGGTTTTTGCAGATACGCAGTATTTT
.	.	TRBV7-2	TRBJ1-2	CASSLAGTPGLGYTF	TGTGCCAGCAGCTTAGCGGGGACACCCGGTTTAGGCTACACCTTC
.	.	TRBV7-2	TRBJ1-3	CASSRELPTSGNTIYF	TGTGCCAGCAGCCGTGAATTACCTACCTCTGGAAACACCATATATTTT
.	.	TRBV21-1	TRBJ2-3	CASSQGPGGCTDTQYF	TGTGCCAGCAGCCAAGGGCCGGGGGGCTGCACGGATACGCAGTATTTT
.	.	TRBV7-9	TRBJ1-4	CASSLTWQGTATNEKLFF	TGTGCCAGCAGCTTAACTTGGCAGGGTACAGCAACTAATGAAAAACTGTTTTTT
.	.	TRBV27	TRBJ1-3	CASSLSGGSGNTIYF	TGTGCCAGCAGTTTATCAGGGGGCTCTGGAAACACCATATATTTT
.	.	TRBV19	TRBJ2-2	CASSYRDTGELFF	TGTGCCAGTAGCTACCGGGACACCGGGGAGCTGTTTTTT
.	.	TRBV12-3/TRBV12-4	TRBJ1-2	CASSLPGLYGYTF	TGTGCCAGCAGTTTACCGGGACTCTATGGCTACACCTTC
TRBD1	few	TRBV7-2	TRBJ2-2	CASRLTGIGELFF	TGTGCCAGCAGGTTGACAGGGATCGGGGAGCTGTTTTTT
TRBD1	few	TRBV28	TRBJ1-5	CAIRTGRQPQHF	TGTGCCATCCGGACAGGCCGTCAGCCCCAGCATTTT
TRBD1	.	TRBV28	TRBJ1-3	CATGDRYSGNTIYF	TGTGCCACCGGGGACAGGTACTCTGGAAACACCATATATTTT
TRBD1	.	TRBV11-2	TRBJ2-5	CASSFTGDGEETQYF	TGTGCCAGCAGCTTTACAGGGGATGGGGAAGAGACCCAGTACTTC
.	.	TRBV7-2	TRBJ1-3	CASSLESGYGNTIYF	TGTGCCAGCAGCTTAGAGTCAGGGTACGGAAACACCATATATTTT
TRBD1	.	TRBV9	TRBJ2-3	CASTGTGARTDTQYF	TGTGCCAGCACCGGGACAGGGGCCCGCACAGATACGCAGTATTTT
TRBD1	.	TRBV19	TRBJ1-5	CASSIKGGNSNQPQHF	TGTGCCAGTAGTATCAAAGGGGGCAATAGCAATCAGCCCCAGCATTTT
TRBD2	few	TRBV6-1	TRBJ2-1	CASSEVGRISGGFYNEQFF	TGTGCCAGCAGTGAAGTAGGTCGTATTAGCGGGGGCTTCTACAATGAGCAGTTCTTC
.	.	TRBV9	TRBJ1-2	CASSGGVGAPYGYTF	TGTGCCAGCAGCGGGGGCGTTGGGGCGCCCTATGGCTACACCTTC
TRBD1	.	TRBV9	TRBJ1-1	CASGTGQDTEAFF	TGTGCCAGCGGAACGGGACAGGACACTGAAGCTTTCTTT
.	.	TRBV19	TRBJ1-2	CASSSSGNYGYTF	TGTGCCAGTAGTTCCTCAGGAAACTATGGCTACACCTTC
TRBD1	.	TRBV2	TRBJ2-2	CASSGDRSNTGELFF	TGTGCCAGCAGTGGGGACAGAAGTAACACCGGGGAGCTGTTTTTT
TRBD1	.	TRBV12-5	TRBJ1-5	CASGLETGGRNQPQHF	TGTGCTAGTGGTTTGGAGACAGGGGGGCGCAATCAGCCCCAGCATTTT
.	.	TRBV7-9	TRBJ2-4	CASSPSGSRIQYF	TGTGCCAGCAGTCCCAGCGGCAGTCGCATTCAGTACTTC
TRBD2	.	TRBV19	TRBJ2-1	CASSPSSGGFYNEQFF	TGTGCCAGTAGTCCTTCTAGCGGGGGGTTCTACAATGAGCAGTTCTTC
TRBD1	.	TRBV4-3	TRBJ2-7	CASSQDSRGPPIQEQYF	TGCGCCAGCAGCCAAGATTCGAGGGGGCCTCCAATCCAGGAGCAGTACTTC
.	.	TRBV7-6	TRBJ1-4	CASSFSGRANEKLFF	TGTGCCAGCAGCTTTAGTGGGCGAGCTAATGAAAAACTGTTTTTT
.	.	TRBV3-1/TRBV3-2	TRBJ1-1	CASSQSDRSPAGAFF	TGTGCCAGCAGCCAAAGCGACAGGTCGCCCGCCGGGGCTTTCTTT
.	.	TRBV5-1	TRBJ2-3	CASSLGSVTYTQYF	TGCGCCAGCAGCTTGGGGTCCGTCACATATACGCAGTATTTT
.	.	TRBV6-6	TRBJ1-2	CASTLDSIRGYTF	TGTGCCAGCACTCTCGACTCGATTCGAGGCTACACCTTC
.	.	TRBV9	TRBJ2-6	CASSVRAAGANVLTF	TGTGCCAGCAGCGTCAGGGCAGCTGGGGCCAACGTCCTGACTTTC
.	.	TRBV11-2	TRBJ2-1	CASSRRQSYNEQFF	TGTGCCAGCAGCCGCCGACAGTCCTACAATGAGCAGTTCTTC
TRBD1	.	TRBV19	TRBJ1-4	CASSSGTDNEKLFF	TGTGCCAGTAGTAGCGGGACAGATAATGAAAAACTGTTTTTT
TRBD1	.	TRBV5-1	TRBJ1-1	CASSLRGTGDTEAFF	TGCGCCAGCAGCTTGAGGGGGACAGGGGACACTGAAGCTTTCTTT
.	.	TRBV7-9	TRBJ1-1	CASSREGGHTEAFF	TGTGCCAGCAGTCGAGAGGGAGGCCACACTGAAGCTTTCTTT
.	.	TRBV5-4	TRBJ1-1	CASRRGGQADTEAFF	TGTGCCAGCAGACGAGGAGGGCAGGCGGACACTGAAGCTTTCTTT
.	.	TRBV5-1	TRBJ1-1	CASSLPSLNTEAFF	TGCGCCAGCAGCTTGCCTTCGTTAAACACTGAAGCTTTCTTT
TRBD1	.	TRBV2	TRBJ2-1	CASGDRDLQFF	TGTGCCAGCGGGGACAGGGATTTGCAGTTCTTC
.	once	TRBV29-1	TRBJ1-3	CSVGSVSGNTIYF	TGCAGCGTTGGCAGCGTCTCTGGAAACACCATATATTTT
.	.	TRBV9	TRBJ1-2	CASSVGQGTYGYTF	TGTGCCAGCAGCGTAGGTCAGGGGACCTATGGCTACACCTTC
.	.	TRBV28	TRBJ1-2	CASRSGSDYGYTF	TGTGCCAGCAGATCCGGGTCAGACTATGGCTACACCTTC
.	.	TRBV19	TRBJ1-6	CATSRVLRSPGYNSPLHF	TGTGCCACCTCGAGGGTGCTAAGGAGTCCTGGGTATAATTCACCCCTCCACTTT
TRBD2	.	TRBV9	TRBJ2-2	CASSSQRGGFGELFF	TGTGCCAGCAGCTCCCAGCGGGGGGGCTTCGGGGAGCTGTTTTTT
.	.	TRBV14	TRBJ1-1	CASRSSSNTEAFF	TGTGCCAGCAGATCAAGCTCGAACACTGAAGCTTTCTTT
.	.	TRBV3-1/TRBV3-2	TRBJ1-2	CASSLFGQNYGYTF	TGTGCCAGCAGCCTTTTCGGACAGAACTATGGCTACACCTTC
TRBD2	.	TRBV25-1	TRBJ2-5	CASSRVPAGMAQETQYF	TGTGCCAGCAGTCGTGTCCCAGCGGGGATGGCTCAAGAGACCCAGTACTTC
.	few	TRBV4-1	TRBJ1-1	CASSQIFTVNTEAFF	TGCGCCAGCAGCCAAATATTTACAGTGAACACTGAAGCTTTCTTT
.	.	TRBV4-1	TRBJ1-2	CASSQDRGVSYGYTF	TGCGCCAGCAGCCAAGACAGGGGTGTGTCCTATGGCTACACCTTC
.	.	TRBV18	TRBJ2-7	CASSPRGGGGDYF	TGTGCCAGCTCCCCCCGTGGGGGCGGTGGGGATTACTTC
TRBD1	.	TRBV5-6	TRBJ1-5	CASSLTTGSSQPQHF	TGTGCCAGCAGCTTGACGACAGGGTCAAGTCAGCCCCAGCATTTT
TRBD1	.	TRBV5-6	TRBJ1-6	CASSLTGGYNSPLHF	TGTGCCAGCAGCTTGACAGGGGGCTATAATTCACCCCTCCACTTT